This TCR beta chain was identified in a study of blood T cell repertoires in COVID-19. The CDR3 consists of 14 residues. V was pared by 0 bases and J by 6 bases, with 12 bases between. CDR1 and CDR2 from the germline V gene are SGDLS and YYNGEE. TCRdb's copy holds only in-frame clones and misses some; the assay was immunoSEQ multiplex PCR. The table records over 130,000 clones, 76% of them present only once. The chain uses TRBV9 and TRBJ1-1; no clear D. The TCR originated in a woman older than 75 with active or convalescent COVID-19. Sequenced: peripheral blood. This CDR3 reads CASSVAPRGAEAFF. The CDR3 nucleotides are TGTGCCAGCAGCGTAGCCCCTCGGGGTGCTGAAGCTTTCTTT.